What follows are 21 T cell receptor beta chains derived from one specimen sequenced in a study of regulatory T cells in long-lasting Graves disease. Library construction for TCR beta used iRepertoire HTBI primers and Arm-PCR of CDR3 regions. TCRdb fed the multiplex PCR reads into MiXCR, producing one record per CDR3 protein. The sample has approximately 400,000 distinct CDR3 sequences, 15% seen once; the top ten hold roughly 17%. Time point specified: newly diagnosed GD, antithyroid drugs for less than 3 months. From PBMCs, RNA was extracted and then used to make the TCR library. This sample was also put to use in a study of T cells in Graves' hyperthyroidism and ophthalmopathy.

The sequences come from peripheral blood mononuclear cells (PBMCs), collected at new diagnosis, from a patient treated with antithyroid drugs. These receptors all come from a woman aged 25 to 39 with Graves disease.

This clonotype was picked up many times. The gene calls are TRBV18 and TRBJ2-7; 9 nucleotides match TRBD2. This CDR3 has 15 residues. The germline V gene has CDR1 KGHSH and CDR2 LQKENI. Unmatched junction bases numbered 4, after V lost 1 base and J lost 3 bases. The CDR3 DNA reads as TGTGCCAGCTCACCACTAGCGGGAGAGCACTACGAGCAGTACTTC. Its protein is CASSPLAGEHYEQYF.

This clonotype has at least ten counts. This rearrangement joins TRBV18 to TRBJ1-2; D is undetermined. CDR3 length: 15 amino acids. V was clipped by 2 bases and J by 4 bases, with 14 bases between them. Germline lookup yields CDR1 KGHSH and CDR2 LQKENI. The CDR3 nucleotides are TGTGCCAGCTCACCAGCCCTAACCGCAGGCTATGGCTACACCTTC. Translation gives CASSPALTAGYGYTF. Variable domain in full (rest from reference TRBV18 and TRBJ1-2): NAGVMQNPRHLVRRRGQEARLRCSPMKGHSHVYWYRQLPEEGLKFMVYLQKENIIDESGMPKERFSAEFPKEGPSILRIQQVVRGDSAAYFCASSPALTAGYGYTFGSGTRLTVV.

This clonotype was recorded at least ten times. J is TRBJ2-5 and V is TRBV3-1; 15 bases fit TRBD2. The germline V gene has CDR1 LGHDT and CDR2 YNNKEL (reference sequence). V shed 1 base and J 5 bases; nucleotides not matched to a gene: 14. This CDR3 is built from 20 residues. The CDR3 sequence: CASSQAAGLAGGRGVETQYF. CDR3 in DNA: TGTGCCAGCAGCCAAGCTGCTGGACTAGCGGGAGGGAGAGGTGTGGAGACCCAGTACTTC.

This clonotype was recorded at least ten times. The V and J genes are TRBV20-1 and TRBJ1-2, with TRBD1 matching over 7 bases. Germline V lookup: CDR1 DFQATT, CDR2 SNEGSKA (reference sequence). The CDR3 is 12 residues long. V dropped 6 bases and J dropped 8; count of bases not matched to a gene: 9. For the CDR3, the DNA is TGCAGTGCCACCAAGGGGGCACAAGGCTACACCTTC. Translating gives CSATKGAQGYTF.

V usage is TRBV6-1 and J usage is TRBJ1-6; D is unclear. This CDR3 has 15 residues. The V and J ends lost 8 bases and 10 bases respectively, with 21 bases between them. Looked up from germline, CDR1 is MNHNS and CDR2 is SASEGT. CDR3 coding DNA: TGTGCCAGCGGCGAAACGACATGGGTGGCGTCACCCCTCCACTTT. Protein: CASGETTWVASPLHF.

The chain has TRBV9 and TRBJ2-7; D may be TRBD1 (6 bases). The germline V gene has CDR1 SGDLS and CDR2 YYNGEE. V was trimmed by 0 bases and J by 3 bases, leaving 10 bases between them. The CDR3 extends over 14 amino acids. The CDR3 loop is CASSVATGNYEQYF. The CDR3 DNA reads TGTGCCAGCAGCGTAGCTACAGGGAACTACGAGCAGTACTTC.

Many counts were recorded for this clonotype. The V gene is TRBV12-5, the J gene TRBJ2-1; D ambiguous. V lost 0 bases to trimming and J lost 8 bases, with 14 bases between them. CDR1 is LGHNT, CDR2 FRNRAP, per germline. CDR3 length: 15 amino acids. CDR3 residues: CASGLVPDLNDEQFF. The CDR3 DNA reads TGTGCTAGTGGTTTGGTACCCGACCTGAACGATGAGCAGTTCTTC.

This clonotype was seen just once. A much larger clone is a single base away; this may be a read error. The CDR3 does not end in the conserved phenylalanine or tryptophan, so this is likely a read error. V gene TRBV27 combines with J gene TRBJ2-3; D is tentatively TRBD1 or TRBD2 (5 bases each). Trimming took off 7 bases at V and 5 bases at J, with 16 bases between the two ends. Per germline, CDR1 MNHEY and CDR2 SMNVEV (reference sequence). CDR3 length: 14 amino acids. The CDR3 nucleotides read TGTGCCAGCACCCCCAGCAGGGCGGGAGATACGCAGTATCTT. Protein: CASTPSRAGDTQYL.

The chain is built from TRBV27 and TRBJ1-5; D gene unclear. CDR1 and CDR2 from the germline V gene are MNHEY and SMNVEV (reference sequence). There are 15 residues in the CDR3. Trimming pared 5 bases from V and 3 bases from J, leaving 14 bases between. The chain's CDR3 is CASSDSTGSNQPQHF. In DNA, the CDR3 is TGTGCCAGCAGTGACTCGACCGGTTCCAATCAGCCCCAGCATTTT.

On this clonotype: This sequence may be a read error, since a much larger clone differs from it by one base. The gene calls are TRBV3-1 and TRBJ1-2, with D unclear. The length of the CDR3 is 12 residues. Trimming removed 1 base at V and 7 bases at J, with 7 bases between. Germline V gene sequence: CDR1 LGHDT, CDR2 YNNKEL (reference sequence). In DNA, the CDR3 is TGTGCCAGCAGCCAAGCCAATGTTGGCTACACCTTC. This encodes CASSQANVGYTF.

The chain employs TRBV5-1 and TRBJ2-5; TRBD2 agrees at 7 bases. The germline V gene encodes CDR1 SGHRS and CDR2 YFSETQ. With V trimmed by 7 bases and J by 0 bases, 9 bases remained unmatched. The CDR3 totals 15 residues. The CDR3 loop is CASGPSGLDQETQYF. The DNA for the CDR3 is TGCGCCAGCGGACCAAGCGGACTAGACCAAGAGACCCAGTACTTC.

At least ten counts were recorded for this clonotype. The chain uses TRBV28 and TRBJ1-2; no firm D call. The germline gives CDR1 MDHEN, CDR2 SYDVKM. CDR3 length: 12 residues. V lost 4 bases to trimming and J lost 12 bases, with 15 bases between them. The CDR3 nucleotides read TGTGCCAGCAGTTCGCGAGGGAGGTTCAACACCTTC. It is translated as CASSSRGRFNTF.

CDR3 sequence (DNA): TGCAGTGCTAGACCCAGTAGAGGGGGTCTCTACGAGCAGTACTTC. Translation gives CSARPSRGGLYEQYF. This chain uses TRBV20-1 with TRBJ2-7; D perhaps matches TRBD1 (6 bases). CDR3 length equals 15 residues. V lost 2 bases and J lost 3, with 17 bases in between. Germline lookup yields CDR1 DFQATT and CDR2 SNEGSKA (reference sequence).

A single count supports this clonotype. The chain couples TRBV11-3 to TRBJ2-1, with no clear D. The CDR3 is made up of 16 amino acids. CDR1 is SGHNT and CDR2 is YENEEA in the germline V gene. Trimming cost V 0 bases and J 6 bases, with 15 bases left between them. The CDR3 region is CASSLDWAEPSNEQFF. CDR3 bases: TGTGCCAGCAGCTTAGATTGGGCGGAACCATCCAATGAGCAGTTCTTC.

This clonotype was observed at least ten times. The chain recombines TRBV3-1 with TRBJ2-1; 9 bases agree with TRBD2. The V gene's germline CDR1 is LGHDT and CDR2 YNNKEL (reference sequence). V lost 7 bases and J lost 4; bases outside the gene matches: 11. The CDR3 extends over 16 amino acids. CDR3 DNA: TGTGCCAGCATGCAGGTAGCGGGAGAGAATTACAATGAGCAGTTCTTC. Translating it yields CASMQVAGENYNEQFF.

This clonotype appeared many times. This chain joins TRBV27 and TRBJ2-3, with D uncertain. Trimming removed 6 bases at V and 0 bases at J, with 7 bases between. The CDR3 covers 13 residues. Germline assignment: CDR1 MNHEY and CDR2 SMNVEV (reference sequence). CDR3 amino acids: CASSTASTDTQYF. The CDR3 DNA is TGTGCCAGCAGCACCGCTAGCACAGATACGCAGTATTTT.

The chain links TRBV6-1 to TRBJ2-1; TRBD2 matches 14 bases. The V segment lost 5 bases and the J segment 7 bases; nucleotides outside the gene matches: 10. CDR3 length: 17 residues. Germline CDR1 reads MNHNS; CDR2 reads SASEGT. The CDR3 region is CASSPPTGLAGENEQFF. The CDR3 nucleotides are TGTGCCAGCAGTCCTCCCACGGGACTAGCGGGGGAAAATGAGCAGTTCTTC.

Remarks on this clonotype: A much larger clone sits a single nucleotide away, making a read error possible. The chain has TRBV2 and TRBJ2-1; weak D call: TRBD2 (5 bases). The DNA end favors TRBJ2-5, so the J call may be wrong. The V gene's germline CDR1 is SNHLY and CDR2 FYNNEI. The CDR3 runs 14 residues. In DNA form, the CDR3 reads TGTGCCAGCAGTGTTAGCGAAATCCAAGAGACCCAGTACTTC. Its protein product is CASSVSEIQETQYF.

This clonotype has only a few counts. This chain links TRBV30 with TRBJ2-3; either TRBD1 or TRBD2 may fit D (5 bases each). Germline CDR1 and CDR2: GTSNPN and SVGIG (reference sequence). Trimming removed 4 bases at V and 2 bases at J, with 13 bases between. The CDR3 extends over 14 amino acids. CDR3 nucleotides: TGTGCCTGGAATTCGGCCGGGACCACAGATACGCAGTATTTT. Protein sequence: CAWNSAGTTDTQYF. The full variable domain, completed using reference TRBV30 and TRBJ2-3, is SQTIHQWPATLVQPVGSPLSLECTVEGTSNPNLYWYRQAAGRGLQLLFYSVGIGQISSEVPQNLSASRPQDRQFILSSKKLLLSDSGFYLCAWNSAGTTDTQYFGPGTRLTVL.

This clonotype was seen ten or more times. The V and J genes are TRBV11-3 and TRBJ2-2; no firm D call. The germline CDR1 and CDR2 sequences are SGHNT and YENEEA. The V gene lost 3 bases and the J gene lost 0 bases, with 5 bases spanning the gap. The CDR3 spans 14 residues. The chain's CDR3 is CASSFVSNTGELFF. DNA for the CDR3: TGTGCCAGCAGCTTCGTTTCGAACACCGGGGAGCTGTTTTTT.

Many counts were recorded for this clonotype. V is TRBV11-2 and J is TRBJ2-1; 12 bases line up with TRBD2. The CDR3 sequence is 15 residues long. The V segment lost 5 bases and the J segment 6 bases; nucleotides outside the gene matches: 5. Germline values: CDR1 SGHAT, CDR2 FQNNGV. The CDR3 DNA reads TGTGCCAGCAGCCCCCGGACTAGCGGGGCCAATGAGCAGTTCTTC. Amino acids: CASSPRTSGANEQFF.